Below are 22 T cell receptor beta chains sequenced from a single sample in a study of blood T cell repertoires in COVID-19. Clones were read by immunoSEQ multiplex PCR, and TCRdb kept only the in-frame ones, dropping some. The sample contains some 700,000 clones, over 80% of which appear only once. The source material was peripheral blood. The receptors were gathered from a woman younger than 30 with acute or convalescent COVID-19.

The chain links TRBV3-1 (or the pseudogene TRBV3-2) to TRBJ2-7; D is uncertain. The V end was cut by 3 bases, the J end by 5 bases, with 8 bases between. This CDR3 comprises 12 residues. Germline CDR1 is LGHDT and CDR2 is YNNKEL (reference sequence). As DNA, the CDR3 is TGTGCCAGCAGCCAGATCCGCGACGAGCAGTACTTC. This translates into CASSQIRDEQYF.

This clone was detected only a few times. The rearrangement joins TRBV29-1 to TRBJ1-1; D might be TRBD1 (5 bases). Trimming took 6 bases from V and 1 from J, leaving 12 bases between them. Germline lookup yields CDR1 SQVTM and CDR2 ANQGSEA. This CDR3 region has 13 residues. CDR3 amino acids: CSVSVGQNTEAFF. CDR3 in DNA: TGCAGCGTGTCGGTAGGACAGAACACTGAAGCTTTCTTT.

The chain links TRBV29-1 to TRBJ2-3; 7 bases line up with TRBD1. Germline V gene sequence: CDR1 SQVTM, CDR2 ANQGSEA. The CDR3 length is 13 residues. Unmatched junction bases numbered 9, after V lost 7 bases and J lost 5 bases. The CDR3 protein is CSGRQGGEDTQYF. The DNA for the CDR3 is TGCAGCGGAAGACAGGGTGGAGAAGATACGCAGTATTTT.

This chain uses TRBV10-2 with TRBJ2-1; 8 bases are a match to TRBD2. After removal of 7 bases from V and 4 bases from J, the junction contained 6 bases not matched to a gene. From germline, CDR1 is WSHSY and CDR2 SAAADI. This CDR3 has 14 residues. Here the CDR3 reads CASNTGGPYNEQFF. The CDR3 DNA reads as TGCGCCAGCAATACGGGGGGGCCGTACAATGAGCAGTTCTTC.

The gene calls are TRBV6-1 and TRBJ2-7, with D unresolved. From germline, CDR1 is MNHNS and CDR2 SASEGT. V was pared by 1 base and J by 4 bases, with 8 bases between. The CDR3 is 13 residues long. The CDR3 loop reads CASSEGAHYEQYF. CDR3 DNA sequence: TGTGCCAGCAGTGAAGGGGCACATTACGAGCAGTACTTC.

This clone was observed once. The chain employs TRBV19 and TRBJ1-4; no firm D call. The CDR3 is 15 residues long. Germline CDR1 is LNHDA and CDR2 is SQIVND (reference sequence). Trimming removed 3 bases from V and 6 bases from J, with 14 bases in between. CDR3 DNA: TGTGCCAGTAGTATTCAATGGAGTCGGGATGAAAAACTGTTTTTT. Amino acids: CASSIQWSRDEKLFF.

This clone was counted only a few times. DNA of the CDR3: TGTGCCAGCAGCGTAGCCGGGGCGAACACCGGGGAGCTGTTTTTT. Amino acids: CASSVAGANTGELFF. The chain combines TRBV9 with TRBJ2-2; maybe TRBD2 (5 bases). This CDR3 contains 15 residues. CDR1 and CDR2 from the germline V gene are SGDLS and YYNGEE. The V end was cut by 0 bases, the J end by 0 bases, with 6 bases between. The full variable domain, rest sourced from reference TRBV9 and TRBJ2-2, is DSGVTQTPKHLITATGQRVTLRCSPRSGDLSVYWYQQSLDQGLQFLIQYYNGEERAKGNILERFSAQQFPDLHSELNLSSLELGDSALYFCASSVAGANTGELFFGEGSRLTVL.

This chain uses TRBV2 with TRBJ2-1; 7 nucleotides line up with TRBD1. J lost 5 bases, V lost 6 bases, and 4 bases had no gene match. Germline CDR1 and CDR2: SNHLY and FYNNEI. CDR3 size: 13 residues. DNA of the CDR3: TGTGCCAGCAGGGGGGACAGCGACAATGAGCAGTTCTTC. Its protein product is CASRGDSDNEQFF.

The rearrangement uses TRBV10-3 and TRBJ2-2; possible D gene TRBD2, 6 bases. The CDR3 contains 16 residues. The V and J ends lost 7 bases and 1 base respectively, with 16 bases between them. The germline V gene encodes CDR1 ENHRY and CDR2 SYGVKD. CDR3 residues: CAINGLPGVNTGELFF. The CDR3 nucleotides are TGTGCCATCAACGGGCTGCCGGGGGTGAACACCGGGGAGCTGTTTTTT.

V gene TRBV6-1 combines with J gene TRBJ2-7; TRBD2 might be the D (6 bases). This CDR3 comprises 16 residues. CDR1 and CDR2 from the germline V gene are MNHNS and SASEGT. V lost 2 bases and J lost 2, with 16 bases in between. DNA of the CDR3: TGTGCCAGCAGTGAAATGGCGCGGGGAAGGGCCTACGAGCAGTACTTC. The encoded protein is CASSEMARGRAYEQYF.

The gene calls are TRBV9 and TRBJ1-2; D is ambiguous. This CDR3 is 15 amino acids long. V was shortened by 4 bases and J by 4 bases, with 17 bases between the two germline ends. Germline V gives CDR1 SGDLS, CDR2 YYNGEE. CDR3 DNA sequence: TGTGCCAGCAGCCCCTCCCTTTTGGCCTCCTATGGCTACACCTTC. Amino acids: CASSPSLLASYGYTF.

This chain joins TRBV4-1 and TRBJ2-1, with 7 positions matching TRBD2. The V and J ends lost 0 bases and 5 bases, in that order; junction bases with no gene match: 10. This CDR3 has 17 residues. In germline, CDR1 is MGHRA, CDR2 YSYEKL. The CDR3: CASSQEGSGYPHNEQFF. The CDR3 DNA follows: TGCGCCAGCAGCCAAGAAGGTAGCGGGTACCCCCACAATGAGCAGTTCTTC.

The chain is built from TRBV2 and TRBJ1-4, with a weak D call TRBD1 (6 bases). Trimming pared 7 bases from V and 3 bases from J, leaving 15 bases between. Germline V gene data show CDR1 as SNHLY and CDR2 as FYNNEI. The CDR3 is 15 residues long. The CDR3 here is CASTQGGAANEKLFF. The CDR3 DNA is TGTGCCAGCACTCAAGGGGGGGCGGCTAATGAAAAACTGTTTTTT. Filled out from reference TRBV2 and TRBJ1-4, the complete variable domain reads EPEVTQTPSHQVTQMGQEVILRCVPISNHLYFYWYRQILGQKVEFLVSFYNNEISEKSEIFDDQFSVERPDGSNFTLKIRSTKLEDSAMYFCASTQGGAANEKLFFGSGTQLSVL.

This chain links TRBV9 with TRBJ1-2, with 7 bases aligning to TRBD1. V was pared by 3 bases and J by 2 bases, with 4 bases of the junction left unmatched. This CDR3 has 14 residues. CDR1 is SGDLS and CDR2 is YYNGEE in the germline V gene. CDR3 sequence (DNA): TGTGCCAGCAGCGCTATGACAGGGAACTATGGCTACACCTTC. Protein product: CASSAMTGNYGYTF.

The rearrangement joins TRBV24-1 to TRBJ2-3; 9 bases are shared with TRBD1. After removal of 3 bases from V and 2 bases from J, the junction contained 5 bases not matched to a gene. Looked up from germline, CDR1 is KGHDR and CDR2 is SFDVKD. The CDR3 consists of 16 residues. The CDR3 DNA reads TGTGCCACCAGTGATACTGGGACAGGGTACACAGATACGCAGTATTTT. This sequence encodes CATSDTGTGYTDTQYF.

The V gene is TRBV12-3 or TRBV12-4, the J gene TRBJ1-1; D not certain. The CDR3 loop spans 12 amino acids. Trimming took 3 bases from V and 10 from J, leaving 12 bases between them. Written as DNA, the CDR3 is TGTGCCAGCAGTTTTTTAGCCTCGCCAGCTTTCTTT. It is translated as CASSFLASPAFF.

The gene calls are TRBV6-5 and TRBJ2-7; D may be TRBD2 (6 bases). Germline values: CDR1 MNHEY, CDR2 SVGAGI. Trimming removed 10 bases at V and 5 bases at J, with 21 bases between. The CDR3 length is 14 residues. CDR3 region: CATEIAGSLDEQYF. CDR3 coding DNA: TGTGCCACCGAGATTGCCGGGAGTCTAGACGAGCAGTACTTC.

Notes on this clone: The sample holds other DNA sequences that translate to the same CDR3. In DNA, the CDR3 is TGTGCCAGCAGCGTTGGGACAACCTACGAGCAGTACTTC. It encodes CASSVGTTYEQYF. The chain has TRBV9 and TRBJ2-7; weak D call: TRBD1 (6 bases). This CDR3 has 13 residues. Germline CDR1 and CDR2: SGDLS and YYNGEE. The V end lost 2 bases, the J end lost 2 bases, and 8 bases lay between the germline ends.

V gene TRBV5-1 combines with J gene TRBJ2-1; TRBD1 agrees at 8 bases. This CDR3 is 17 amino acids long. Germline lookup yields CDR1 SGHRS and CDR2 YFSETQ. Germline trimming cut 3 bases from V and 2 bases from J; bases unmatched to any gene: 10. CDR3 loop: CASSSGRDRWAYNEQFF. The CDR3 region has the DNA TGCGCCAGCAGCTCTGGCAGGGACAGGTGGGCCTACAATGAGCAGTTCTTC.

This clone was counted once. The chain recombines TRBV5-1 with TRBJ1-3; D is ambiguous. Trimming pared 4 bases from V and 4 bases from J, leaving 15 bases between. The CDR3 is 15 amino acids. Germline V gives CDR1 SGHRS, CDR2 YFSETQ. CDR3 DNA: TGCGCCAGCAGCCTCCAACCAGGAGGAGGAAACACCATATATTTT. Translation gives CASSLQPGGGNTIYF.

For the CDR3, the DNA is TGTGCCAGCAGGATTACAGGGAACTATGGCTACACCTTC. Protein: CASRITGNYGYTF. The chain employs TRBV12-3 or TRBV12-4 and TRBJ1-2; possible D gene TRBD1, 6 bases. V lost 6 bases and J 2 bases, leaving 10 bases between the germline ends. The length of the CDR3 is 13 residues.

This clone was observed a single time. The J gene is TRBJ1-2, the V gene TRBV14; the match to TRBD1 covers 9 bases. J lost 4 bases, V lost 1 base, and 7 bases had no gene match. CDR1 and CDR2 (germline): SGHDN, FVKESK. The CDR3 covers 16 residues. CDR3 nucleotides: TGTGCCAGCAGCCAAGGGAGAGTGGGACAGGGCTATGGCTACACCTTC. Translated, it gives CASSQGRVGQGYGYTF.